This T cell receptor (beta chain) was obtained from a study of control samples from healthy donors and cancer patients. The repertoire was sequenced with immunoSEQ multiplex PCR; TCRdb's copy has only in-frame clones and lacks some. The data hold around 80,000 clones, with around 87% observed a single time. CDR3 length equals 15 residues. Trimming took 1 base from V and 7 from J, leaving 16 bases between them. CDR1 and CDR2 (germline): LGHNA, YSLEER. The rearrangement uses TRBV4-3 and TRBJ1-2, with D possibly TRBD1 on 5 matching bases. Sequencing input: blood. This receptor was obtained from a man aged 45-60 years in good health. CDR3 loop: CASSQVVGLAGGYTF. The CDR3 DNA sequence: TGCGCCAGCAGCCAAGTGGTGGGACTGGCTGGTGGCTACACCTTC.